The present entry profiles one T cell receptor (beta chain) with its context. Assay used: immunoSEQ multiplex PCR; TCRdb lists only in-frame clones, some missing. Here the sample spans approximately 10,000 clones, 71% being singletons. The sample belongs to a study of T cells after somatic rescue of genetic block. This CDR3 comprises 14 residues. Germline V gene lookup returns CDR1 SGHAT and CDR2 FQDESV (reference sequence). V lost 5 bases and J 4 bases, leaving 14 bases between the germline ends. This sequence originates from a boy younger than 18. Sequencing was done on a sample of peripheral blood mononuclear cells (PBMCs). The rearrangement links TRBV11-1 to TRBJ1-1, with D perhaps matching TRBD1 (6 bases). The CDR3 loop reads CASSLTGTGTEAFF. DNA of the CDR3: TGTGCCAGCAGCCTTACAGGGACTGGCACTGAAGCTTTCTTT. The complete variable domain, with remaining parts taken from reference TRBV11-1 and TRBJ1-1, reads EAEVAQSPRYKITEKSQAVAFWCDPISGHATLYWYRQILGQGPELLVQFQDESVVDDSQLPKDRFSAERLKGVDSTLKIQPAELGDSAMYLCASSLTGTGTEAFFGQGTRLTVV.